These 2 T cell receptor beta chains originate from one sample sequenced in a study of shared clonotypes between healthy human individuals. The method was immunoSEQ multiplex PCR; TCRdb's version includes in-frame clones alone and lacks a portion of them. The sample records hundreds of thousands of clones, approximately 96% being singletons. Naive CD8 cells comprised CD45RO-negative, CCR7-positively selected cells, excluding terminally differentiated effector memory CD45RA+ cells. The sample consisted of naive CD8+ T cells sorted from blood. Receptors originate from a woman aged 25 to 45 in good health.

CDR3 sequence reads: CASSQDSGHSSYEQYF. The CDR3 DNA is TGCGCCAGCAGCCAAGATAGCGGTCACAGCTCCTACGAGCAGTACTTC. This chain connects TRBV4-1 to TRBJ2-7; tentative D call: TRBD2 (6 bases). This CDR3 region has 16 residues. V was trimmed by 0 bases and J by 0 bases, leaving 12 bases between them. Per germline, CDR1 MGHRA and CDR2 YSYEKL.

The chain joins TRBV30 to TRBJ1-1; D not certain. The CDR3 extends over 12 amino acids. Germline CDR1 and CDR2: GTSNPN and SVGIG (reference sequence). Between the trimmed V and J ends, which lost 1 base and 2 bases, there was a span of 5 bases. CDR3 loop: CAWSDKNTEAFF. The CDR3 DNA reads TGTGCCTGGAGTGACAAAAACACTGAAGCTTTCTTT.